This TCR beta chain originates from a study of cytomegalovirus exposure and HLA in healthy donors. The CDR3 consists of 12 residues. Trimming removed 5 bases at V and 11 bases at J, with 15 bases between. Per the germline V gene, CDR1 is SEHNR and CDR2 is FQNEAQ (reference sequence). The PCR employed 60 Vbeta primers together with 13 Jbeta primers. The data were produced by immunoSEQ multiplex PCR, yet TCRdb's version contains in-frame clones alone and is incomplete. The table has about 100,000 clones, about 80% seen once; the top ten hold roughly 4.1%. This sequence originates from a man aged 35 to 55 in good health and CMV-seronegative. Sequences were obtained from PBMCs. V usage is TRBV7-9 and J usage is TRBJ1-1; no clear D. CDR3 DNA: TGTGCCAGCAGCCAATCCACAGATTCGGCTTTCTTT. This sequence encodes CASSQSTDSAFF.